This passage covers 6 T cell receptor beta chains from one sample sequenced in a study of PD-L1 blockade in urothelial cancer. Time point denoted: pretreatment peripheral blood. Clones were sequenced by immunoSEQ multiplex PCR, and TCRdb holds only the in-frame ones, with some missing. The sample includes 130,000 or so clones, roughly 83% of them seen just once. The source material was PBMCs, sampled around atezolizumab (anti-PD-L1) treatment. The source is a man over 45 with urothelial cancer.

This chain links TRBV2 with TRBJ1-1; 7 bases line up with TRBD1. V dropped 7 bases and J dropped 7; count of bases not matched to a gene: 6. The germline gives CDR1 SNHLY, CDR2 FYNNEI. The CDR3 loop spans 12 amino acids. The CDR3 here is CASNRQGNEAFF. The DNA of the CDR3 is TGTGCCAGCAACCGACAGGGCAATGAAGCTTTCTTT.

Turning to this clone: The junction differs from germline at one of its ends, possibly a read error. This chain joins TRBV28 and TRBJ2-5, with D possibly being TRBD2 (6 bases). Germline assignment: CDR1 MDHEN and CDR2 SYDVKM. This CDR3 is 11 amino acids long. The CDR3 loop reads CASSGRLYADF. Written as DNA, the CDR3 is TGTGCCAGCAGTGGGAGGTTGTATGCGGACTTC.

This clone has a handful of counts. V is TRBV7-2 and J is TRBJ2-1, with 8 positions matching TRBD2. The ends lost 2 bases at V and 5 bases at J; junction bases unmatched: 8. CDR1 and CDR2 from the germline V gene are SGHTA and FQGNSA. The CDR3 sequence is 16 residues long. The CDR3 nucleotides are TGTGCCAGCAGCTTATGGGGAGGACTAGCCAACAATGAGCAGTTCTTC. Translated: CASSLWGGLANNEQFF.

The genes are TRBV6-5 and TRBJ1-5; D possibly corresponds to TRBD1 (5 bases). Deletions cut 5 bases from V and 7 bases from J, with 12 bases between. Germline CDR1 and CDR2: MNHEY and SVGAGI. There are 13 residues in the CDR3. The CDR3, as DNA: TGTGCCAGCAGTCAAGCAGGGCAACAGCCCCAGCATTTT. Its protein is CASSQAGQQPQHF.

This chain connects TRBV6-5 to TRBJ1-1, with D possibly TRBD1 on 5 matching bases. From germline, CDR1 is MNHEY and CDR2 SVGAGI. Trimming took 7 bases from V and 3 from J, leaving 15 bases between them. The CDR3 is 14 residues long. The CDR3 spells CASKIDRGDTEAFF. The CDR3 DNA follows: TGTGCCAGCAAAATAGACCGGGGGGACACTGAAGCTTTCTTT.

This clone was counted between two and nine times. This chain connects TRBV30 to TRBJ1-1; 7 nucleotides line up with TRBD1. The germline V gene encodes CDR1 GTSNPN and CDR2 SVGIG (reference sequence). V lost 3 bases and J lost 10; bases outside the gene matches: 5. The length of the CDR3 is 11 residues. DNA of the CDR3: TGTGCCTGGAGACAGGGGTTCGGAGCTTTCTTT. Encoded protein: CAWRQGFGAFF.